The entry below gives a single T cell receptor beta chain sequence along with its context. The sample belongs to a study of shared T cell receptors in the human thymus. The data were produced by immunoSEQ multiplex PCR, yet TCRdb's version contains in-frame clones alone and is incomplete. The sample carries hundreds of thousands of clones, 85% to 90% recorded once. CDR3 size: 13 residues. V trimming: 5 bases; J trimming: 5 bases; junction bases outside the gene matches: 6. Germline loops: CDR1 SQVTM, CDR2 ANQGSEA. These records were also assigned to another study, of human thymus T cells. This second study says: Apparent bias marked the V and J gene usage of thymic and blood repertoires. A high degree of thymic repertoire overlap among unrelated individuals was reported in related research.

This sequence originates from a boy in the first two years of life with a congenital heart defect. The material sequenced was thymocytes. The genes are TRBV29-1 and TRBJ2-5; 9 bases map to TRBD1. The CDR3: CSVRDRGIETQYF. The CDR3 DNA sequence: TGCAGCGTTCGAGACAGGGGGATTGAGACCCAGTACTTC.